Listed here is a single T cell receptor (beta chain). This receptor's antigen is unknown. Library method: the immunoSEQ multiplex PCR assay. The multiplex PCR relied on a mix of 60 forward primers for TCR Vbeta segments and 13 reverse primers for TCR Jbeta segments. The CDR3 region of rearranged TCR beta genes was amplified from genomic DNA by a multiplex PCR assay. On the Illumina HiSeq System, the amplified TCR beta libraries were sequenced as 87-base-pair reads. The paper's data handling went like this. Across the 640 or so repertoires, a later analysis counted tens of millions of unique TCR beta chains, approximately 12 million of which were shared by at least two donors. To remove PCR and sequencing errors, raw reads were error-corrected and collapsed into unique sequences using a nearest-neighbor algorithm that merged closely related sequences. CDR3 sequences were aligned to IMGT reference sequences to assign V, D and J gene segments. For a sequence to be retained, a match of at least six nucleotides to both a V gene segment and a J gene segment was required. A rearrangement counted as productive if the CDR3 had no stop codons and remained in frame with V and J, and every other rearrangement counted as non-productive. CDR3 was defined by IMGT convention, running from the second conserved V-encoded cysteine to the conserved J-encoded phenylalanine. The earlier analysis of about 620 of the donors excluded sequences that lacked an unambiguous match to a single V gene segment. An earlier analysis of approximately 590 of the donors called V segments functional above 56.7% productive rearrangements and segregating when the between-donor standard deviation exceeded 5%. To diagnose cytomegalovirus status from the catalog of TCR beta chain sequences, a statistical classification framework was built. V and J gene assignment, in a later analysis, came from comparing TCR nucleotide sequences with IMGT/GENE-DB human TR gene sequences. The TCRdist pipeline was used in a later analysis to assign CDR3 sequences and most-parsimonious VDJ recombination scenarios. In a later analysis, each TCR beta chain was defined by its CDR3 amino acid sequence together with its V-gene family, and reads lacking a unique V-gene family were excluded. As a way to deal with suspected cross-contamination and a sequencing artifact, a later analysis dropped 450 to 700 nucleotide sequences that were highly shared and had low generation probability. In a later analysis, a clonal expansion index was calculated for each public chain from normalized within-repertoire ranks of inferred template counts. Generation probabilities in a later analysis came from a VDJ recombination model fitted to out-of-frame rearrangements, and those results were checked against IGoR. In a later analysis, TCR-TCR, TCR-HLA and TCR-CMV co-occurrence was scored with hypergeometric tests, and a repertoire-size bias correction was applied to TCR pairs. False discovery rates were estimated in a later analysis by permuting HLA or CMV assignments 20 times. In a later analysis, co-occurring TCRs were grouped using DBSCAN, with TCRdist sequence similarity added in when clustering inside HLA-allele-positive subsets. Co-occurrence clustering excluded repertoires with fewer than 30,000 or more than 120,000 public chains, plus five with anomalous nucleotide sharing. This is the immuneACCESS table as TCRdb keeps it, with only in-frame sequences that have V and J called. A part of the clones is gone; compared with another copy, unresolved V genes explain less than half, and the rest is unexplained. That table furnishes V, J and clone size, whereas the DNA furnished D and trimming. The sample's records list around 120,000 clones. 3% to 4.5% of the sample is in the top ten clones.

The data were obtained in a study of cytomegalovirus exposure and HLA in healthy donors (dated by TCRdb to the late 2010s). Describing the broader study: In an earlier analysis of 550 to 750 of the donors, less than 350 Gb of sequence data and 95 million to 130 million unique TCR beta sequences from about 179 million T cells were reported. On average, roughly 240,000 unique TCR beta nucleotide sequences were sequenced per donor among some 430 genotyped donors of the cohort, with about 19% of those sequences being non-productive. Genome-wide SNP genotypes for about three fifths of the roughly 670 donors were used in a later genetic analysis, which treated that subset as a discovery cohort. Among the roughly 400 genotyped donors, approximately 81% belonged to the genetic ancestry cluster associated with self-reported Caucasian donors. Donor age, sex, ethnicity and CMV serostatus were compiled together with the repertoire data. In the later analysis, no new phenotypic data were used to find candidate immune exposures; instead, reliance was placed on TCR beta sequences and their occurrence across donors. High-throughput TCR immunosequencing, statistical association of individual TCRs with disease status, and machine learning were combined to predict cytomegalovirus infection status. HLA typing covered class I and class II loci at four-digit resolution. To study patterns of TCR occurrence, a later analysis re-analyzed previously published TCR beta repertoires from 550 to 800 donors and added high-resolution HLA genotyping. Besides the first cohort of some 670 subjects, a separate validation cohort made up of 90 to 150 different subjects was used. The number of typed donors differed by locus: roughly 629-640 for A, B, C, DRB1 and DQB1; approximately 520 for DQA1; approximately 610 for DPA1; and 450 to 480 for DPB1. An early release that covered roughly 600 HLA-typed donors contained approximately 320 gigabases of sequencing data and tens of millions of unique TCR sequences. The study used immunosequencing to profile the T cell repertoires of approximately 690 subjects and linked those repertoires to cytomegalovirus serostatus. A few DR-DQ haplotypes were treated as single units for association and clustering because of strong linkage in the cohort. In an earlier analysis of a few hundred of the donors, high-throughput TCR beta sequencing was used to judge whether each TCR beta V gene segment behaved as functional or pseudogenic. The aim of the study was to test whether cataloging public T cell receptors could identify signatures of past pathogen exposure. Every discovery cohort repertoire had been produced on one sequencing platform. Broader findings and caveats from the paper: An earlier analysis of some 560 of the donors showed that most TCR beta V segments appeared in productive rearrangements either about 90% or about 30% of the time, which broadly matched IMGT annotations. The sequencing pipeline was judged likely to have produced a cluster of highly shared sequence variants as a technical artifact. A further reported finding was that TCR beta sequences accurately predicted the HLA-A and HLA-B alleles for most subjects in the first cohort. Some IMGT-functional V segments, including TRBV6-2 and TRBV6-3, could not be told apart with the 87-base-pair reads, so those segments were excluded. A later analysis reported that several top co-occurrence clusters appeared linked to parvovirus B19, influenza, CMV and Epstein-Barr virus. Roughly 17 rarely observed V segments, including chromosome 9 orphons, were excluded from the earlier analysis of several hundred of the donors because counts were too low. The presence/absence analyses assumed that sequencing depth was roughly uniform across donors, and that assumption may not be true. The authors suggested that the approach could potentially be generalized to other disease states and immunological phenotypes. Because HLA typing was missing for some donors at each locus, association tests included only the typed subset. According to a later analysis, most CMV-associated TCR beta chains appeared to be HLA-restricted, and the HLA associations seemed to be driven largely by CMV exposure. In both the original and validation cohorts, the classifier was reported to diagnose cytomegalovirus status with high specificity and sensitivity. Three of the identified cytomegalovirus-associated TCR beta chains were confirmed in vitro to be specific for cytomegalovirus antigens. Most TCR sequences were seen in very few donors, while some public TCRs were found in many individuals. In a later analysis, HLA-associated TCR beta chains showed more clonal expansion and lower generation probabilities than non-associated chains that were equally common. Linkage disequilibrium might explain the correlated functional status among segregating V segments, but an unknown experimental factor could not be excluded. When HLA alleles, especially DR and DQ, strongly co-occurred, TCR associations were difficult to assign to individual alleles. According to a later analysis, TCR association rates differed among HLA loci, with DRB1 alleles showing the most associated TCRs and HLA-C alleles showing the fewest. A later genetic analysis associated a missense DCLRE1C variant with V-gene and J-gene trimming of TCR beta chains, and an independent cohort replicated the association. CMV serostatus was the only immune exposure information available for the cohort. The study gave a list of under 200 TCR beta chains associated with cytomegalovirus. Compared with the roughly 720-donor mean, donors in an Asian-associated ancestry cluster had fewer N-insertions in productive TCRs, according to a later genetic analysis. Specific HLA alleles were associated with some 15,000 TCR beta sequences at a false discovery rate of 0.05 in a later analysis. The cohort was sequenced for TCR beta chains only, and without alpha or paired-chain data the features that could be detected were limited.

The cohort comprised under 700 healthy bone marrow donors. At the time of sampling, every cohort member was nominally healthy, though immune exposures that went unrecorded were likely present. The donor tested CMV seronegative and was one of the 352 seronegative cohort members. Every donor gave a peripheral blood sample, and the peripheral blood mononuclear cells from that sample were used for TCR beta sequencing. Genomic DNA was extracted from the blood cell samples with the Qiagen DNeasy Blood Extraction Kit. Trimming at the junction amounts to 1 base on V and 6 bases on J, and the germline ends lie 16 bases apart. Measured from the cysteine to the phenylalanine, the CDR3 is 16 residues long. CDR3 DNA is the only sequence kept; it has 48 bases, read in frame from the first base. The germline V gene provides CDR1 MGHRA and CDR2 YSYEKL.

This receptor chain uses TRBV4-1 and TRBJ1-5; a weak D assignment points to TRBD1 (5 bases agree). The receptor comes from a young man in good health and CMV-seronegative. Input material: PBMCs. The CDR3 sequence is CASSQGFMGGSQPQHF. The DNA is TGCGCCAGCAGCCAAGGGTTTATGGGGGGGAGTCAGCCCCAGCATTTT.